This TCR beta chain comes out of a study of blood T cell repertoires in COVID-19. Study-level information: The United States, Italy and Spain provided the acute and convalescent COVID-19 samples. Sources were T cells, B-cell-depleted T cells, or PBMCs; the material itself was cDNA or gDNA.

This table comes from immunoSEQ multiplex PCR, and its TCRdb copy is limited to in-frame clones, with some not included. The table lists 140,000 to 150,000 clones, about 89% of them singletons. The CDR3 is 14 residues long. Trimming pared 6 bases from V and 4 bases from J, leaving 16 bases between. Germline values: CDR1 SGHDT, CDR2 YYEEEE. The V gene is TRBV5-6, the J gene TRBJ1-2, with a tentative D call TRBD1 (5 bases). Sequencing was performed on peripheral blood. The clonotype comes from a man aged 55 to 70 with active or convalescent COVID-19. CDR3 DNA sequence: TGTGCCAGCAACGGGTTCAGGGCCGGCTATGGCTACACCTTC. The encoded protein is CASNGFRAGYGYTF.